The sequence of this TCR beta chain was determined in a study of T cells after yellow fever vaccination. Study observations and caveats: In post-booster samples, most primary-vaccination clones reappeared (around 95% CD4, about 90% CD8).

This clonotype appeared a few times. From the 5' RACE reads, TCRdb called clonotypes with MiXCR, one entry per CDR3 protein. The data show approximately 85,000 distinct CDR3 sequences, roughly 15% seen once. The receptor's source is a young man who received the YFV17D yellow fever vaccine. This material consisted of CD8+ T cells not binding an NS4B(214-222) dextramer, sorted from PBMCs, taken approximately 20 days after the first yellow fever vaccination.

The CDR3 is CATSGGNTEAFF. The CDR3 DNA follows: TGTGCCACCAGTGGCGGAAACACTGAAGCTTTCTTT. The chain employs TRBV24-1 and TRBJ1-1; D call uncertain. V was trimmed by 5 bases and J by 2 bases, leaving 5 bases between them. CDR1 and CDR2 from the germline V gene are KGHDR and SFDVKD. The CDR3 has 12 amino acids.